The 27 T cell receptor beta chains in this list originate from one sample, sequenced in a study of blood T cell repertoires in COVID-19. The table came from immunoSEQ multiplex PCR; TCRdb's copy has only in-frame clones and leaves some out. This sample has some 150,000 clones, with approximately 86% found just once. Sequenced material: peripheral blood. The receptor set was obtained from a human donor in a cohort sampled during active COVID-19.

The chain couples TRBV9 to TRBJ1-4, with D perhaps TRBD1 (6 bases). Germline loops: CDR1 SGDLS, CDR2 YYNGEE. Trimming took off 4 bases at V and 3 bases at J, with 25 bases between the two ends. The CDR3 length is 19 residues. CDR3 in amino acids: CASSPPPPRGPRANEKLFF. In nucleotides, the CDR3 is TGTGCCAGCAGCCCCCCACCCCCCAGGGGACCTCGGGCTAATGAAAAACTGTTTTTT.

The chain recombines TRBV28 with TRBJ1-5; D is unclear. The germline V gene encodes CDR1 MDHEN and CDR2 SYDVKM. The CDR3 is made up of 15 amino acids. Trimming took 1 base from V and 0 from J, leaving 7 bases between them. Here the CDR3 DNA reads TGTGCCAGCAGTTTATCAGGTGGTAGCAATCAGCCCCAGCATTTT. This gives the protein CASSLSGGSNQPQHF.

The chain couples TRBV7-2 to TRBJ2-1; 8 bases fit TRBD2. The CDR3 has 16 residues. Germline V gene sequence: CDR1 SGHTA, CDR2 FQGNSA. V gave up 5 bases and J gave up 5 bases; unmatched junction bases: 11. In DNA, the CDR3 is TGTGCCAGCAGCAAAACTAGCGGCAAGGGCGACAATGAGCAGTTCTTC. Residues: CASSKTSGKGDNEQFF.

This clone was observed a single time. The chain couples TRBV5-1 to TRBJ2-7; 9 bases fit TRBD1. The CDR3 consists of 14 residues. The germline V gene encodes CDR1 SGHRS and CDR2 YFSETQ. With V trimmed by 1 base and J by 5 bases, 4 bases remained unmatched. The CDR3 DNA reads as TGCGCCAGCAGCTTGAGGGACAGGGTGGACGAGCAGTACTTC. This encodes CASSLRDRVDEQYF.

The chain employs TRBV28 and TRBJ2-1; D is ambiguous. This CDR3 region has 14 residues. Between the trimmed V and J ends, which lost 5 bases and 3 bases, there was a span of 11 bases. From germline, CDR1 is MDHEN and CDR2 SYDVKM. CDR3 sequence reads: CASSPLTDYNEQFF. The CDR3 bases are TGTGCCAGCAGTCCCTTGACTGACTACAATGAGCAGTTCTTC.

The rearrangement uses TRBV6-5 and TRBJ1-1, with 7 positions matching TRBD1. Germline CDR1 and CDR2: MNHEY and SVGAGI. CDR3 size: 13 residues. Trimming took 5 bases from V and 3 from J; bases not matched to a gene: 3. Written as DNA, the CDR3 is TGTGCCAGCAGTCGGGACAGAGACACTGAAGCTTTCTTT. Its protein is CASSRDRDTEAFF.

The rearrangement links TRBV9 to TRBJ1-5; tentatively, D is TRBD1 (5 bases). Between the trimmed V and J ends, which lost 7 bases and 5 bases, there was a span of 10 bases. The germline V gene has CDR1 SGDLS and CDR2 YYNGEE. This CDR3 region has 12 residues. The DNA of the CDR3 is TGTGCCAGCCCCAGGGTGCATCAGCCCCAGCATTTT. It is translated as CASPRVHQPQHF. The full variable domain, rest sourced from reference TRBV9 and TRBJ1-5, is DSGVTQTPKHLITATGQRVTLRCSPRSGDLSVYWYQQSLDQGLQFLIQYYNGEERAKGNILERFSAQQFPDLHSELNLSSLELGDSALYFCASPRVHQPQHFGDGTRLSIL.

This clone has a handful of counts. The chain carries TRBV5-1 and TRBJ1-5; D uncertain. This CDR3 comprises 13 residues. Germline V CDR1 and CDR2: SGHRS, YFSETQ. V was clipped by 0 bases and J by 3 bases, with 4 bases between them. Written as DNA, the CDR3 is TGCGCCAGCAGCTTGGGTCACAATCAGCCCCAGCATTTT. Protein sequence: CASSLGHNQPQHF.

This clone was seen once. The J gene is TRBJ2-7, the V gene TRBV4-2, with TRBD1 matching 12 bases. V trimming: 4 bases; J trimming: 6 bases; junction bases outside the gene matches: 7. This CDR3 spans 15 amino acids. CDR1 LGHNA and CDR2 YNFKEQ come from the germline V gene. As DNA, the CDR3 is TGTGCCAGCAGCCTACAGGGGACAGGGGGCAGCGAGCAGTACTTC. Encoded protein: CASSLQGTGGSEQYF.

This chain uses TRBV11-2 with TRBJ2-1, with 15 bases that match TRBD2. The germline V gene has CDR1 SGHAT and CDR2 FQNNGV. With V trimmed by 1 base and J by 4 bases, 8 bases remained unmatched. This CDR3 region has 19 residues. The CDR3 spells CASSLGYRTSGRGYNEQFF. In nucleotides, the CDR3 is TGTGCCAGCAGCTTAGGTTATCGGACTAGCGGGAGGGGGTACAATGAGCAGTTCTTC.

This chain joins TRBV27 and TRBJ2-1; 8 bases agree with TRBD1. The germline V gene has CDR1 MNHEY and CDR2 SMNVEV (reference sequence). The J segment lost 7 bases and the V segment lost 4 bases, leaving 3 bases of the junction unmatched. CDR3 size: 13 residues. The CDR3 DNA follows: TGTGCCAGCAGTTCCAGGGGGCGGAATGAGCAGTTCTTC. Translating gives CASSSRGRNEQFF.

This sequence joins TRBV7-9 and TRBJ1-2, with 11 bases that match TRBD1. The CDR3 loop spans 15 amino acids. The junction had 4 bases not matched to a gene; V was cut back by 2 bases and J by 5 bases. The germline V gene has CDR1 SEHNR and CDR2 FQNEAQ (reference sequence). As DNA, the CDR3 is TGTGCCAGCAGCTTACCGGACAGGGGGCGATATGGCTACACCTTC. This codes for CASSLPDRGRYGYTF. Drawing the rest from reference TRBV7-9 and TRBJ1-2, the complete variable domain is DTGVSQNPRHKITKRGQNVTFRCDPISEHNRLYWYRQTLGQGPEFLTYFQNEAQLEKSRLLSDRFSAERPKGSFSTLEIQRTEQGDSAMYLCASSLPDRGRYGYTFGSGTRLTVV.

This clone was observed a few times. The chain employs TRBV3-1 (or the pseudogene TRBV3-2) and TRBJ1-1; possibly TRBD1 for D (5 bases). Germline lookup yields CDR1 LGHDT and CDR2 YNNKEL (reference sequence). Trimming shortened V by 8 bases and J by 1 base, and 11 bases separated the two germline ends. The CDR3 consists of 13 residues. The CDR3 bases are TGTGCCAGCCGCGTGGGGGGGAACACTGAAGCTTTCTTT. Protein product: CASRVGGNTEAFF.

This chain connects TRBV27 to TRBJ2-3; 10 positions match TRBD2. The ends lost 2 bases at V and 4 bases at J; junction bases unmatched: 0. The germline gives CDR1 MNHEY, CDR2 SMNVEV (reference sequence). The CDR3 covers 14 residues. This CDR3 reads CASSLGTSADTQYF. CDR3 in DNA: TGTGCCAGCAGTTTAGGGACTAGCGCAGATACGCAGTATTTT.

The chain carries TRBV19 and TRBJ1-5; unclear D gene. Trimming took 3 bases from V and 6 from J, leaving 15 bases between them. CDR3 length: 15 amino acids. Germline CDR1 reads LNHDA; CDR2 reads SQIVND (reference sequence). The CDR3 coding sequence is TGTGCCAGTAGTATCGGGGAAGGGTTCGGTCAGCCCCAGCATTTT. Its protein is CASSIGEGFGQPQHF.

In DNA form, the CDR3 reads TGTGCCAGCAGTTACACGACTAGAACCTACAATGAGCAGTTCTTC. It yields the protein CASSYTTRTYNEQFF. The V and J genes are TRBV6-2 or TRBV6-3 and TRBJ2-1; maybe TRBD2 (6 bases). V lost 2 bases and J lost 2, with 10 bases in between. CDR3 length equals 15 residues. The germline V gene has CDR1 MNHEY and CDR2 SVGEGT.

The chain is built from TRBV6-5 and TRBJ1-4; D is undetermined. The V and J ends lost 6 bases and 7 bases respectively, with 18 bases between them. This CDR3 has 15 residues. The germline gives CDR1 MNHEY, CDR2 SVGAGI. The CDR3 is CASRPRAGLGEKLFF. CDR3 bases: TGTGCCAGCAGGCCGAGAGCCGGGTTAGGTGAAAAACTGTTTTTT.

This clone has just a few counts. The chain is built from TRBV5-4 and TRBJ1-3; D is perhaps TRBD1 (5 bases). This CDR3 spans 15 amino acids. The V gene's germline CDR1 is SGHNT and CDR2 YYREEE (reference sequence). V lost 5 bases to trimming and J lost 1 base, with 13 bases between them. DNA of the CDR3: TGTGCCAGCAGTTATCCAGGGCTATCTGGAAACACCATATATTTT. It codes for CASSYPGLSGNTIYF.

This chain uses TRBV5-1 with TRBJ2-3; 10 bases agree with TRBD2. The CDR3 runs to 17 residues. Losses at the gene ends were 3 bases for V and 3 bases for J; bases not matched to a gene: 10. Germline V gives CDR1 SGHRS, CDR2 YFSETQ. CDR3 in amino acids: CASSSKYSGRRTDTQYF. The CDR3 DNA follows: TGCGCCAGCAGCTCTAAATATAGCGGGAGGAGGACAGATACGCAGTATTTT.

The genes are TRBV28 and TRBJ1-1; TRBD1 aligns across 8 bases. The CDR3 is 14 amino acids. The germline CDR1 and CDR2 sequences are MDHEN and SYDVKM. The junction had 8 bases not matched to a gene; V was cut back by 6 bases and J by 5 bases. DNA of the CDR3: TGTGCCAGCAGCCAAGGACAGGGTCGGACTGAAGCTTTCTTT. Translated, it gives CASSQGQGRTEAFF.

The chain combines TRBV20-1 with TRBJ1-3; 9 bases are shared with TRBD1. Losses at the gene ends were 3 bases for V and 0 bases for J; bases not matched to a gene: 6. In germline, CDR1 is DFQATT, CDR2 SNEGSKA (reference sequence). This CDR3 spans 16 amino acids. Here the CDR3 DNA reads TGCAGTGCTAGTCCCCCGGGACAGGGCTCTGGAAACACCATATATTTT. Translating gives CSASPPGQGSGNTIYF.

This chain uses TRBV11-2 with TRBJ2-1, with a tentative D call TRBD1 (6 bases). This CDR3 is 13 amino acids long. Germline CDR1 and CDR2: SGHAT and FQNNGV. Trimming cost V 1 base and J 9 bases, with 10 bases left between them. CDR3 in DNA: TGTGCCAGCAGCTTAGCACCAGGGGTTGAGCAGTTCTTC. It translates to CASSLAPGVEQFF.

The rearrangement links TRBV4-2 to TRBJ2-3; D possibly corresponds to TRBD1 (6 bases). With 6 bases removed from V and 0 bases from J, the gap between germline ends came to 13 bases. In germline, CDR1 is LGHNA, CDR2 YNFKEQ. This CDR3 is 15 amino acids long. Here the CDR3 reads CASRDDRISTDTQYF. The CDR3 DNA reads TGTGCCAGCAGGGACGACAGGATCAGCACAGATACGCAGTATTTT.

This chain connects TRBV5-1 to TRBJ1-6, with unresolved D. Germline V gives CDR1 SGHRS, CDR2 YFSETQ. The CDR3 has 16 residues. V lost 0 bases and J lost 3, with 10 bases in between. CDR3 sequence reads: CASSLDGSLYNSPLHF. The CDR3 DNA reads TGCGCCAGCAGCTTGGATGGCTCCCTCTATAATTCACCCCTCCACTTT.

The gene calls are TRBV12-3 or TRBV12-4 and TRBJ1-3, with D maybe TRBD1 (5 bases). CDR3 length equals 13 residues. The ends were cut back, 9 bases at V and 2 bases at J, with 11 bases in the middle. In DNA, the CDR3 is TGTGCCAGTAATCAGGGCCCTGGAAACACCATATATTTT. Protein sequence: CASNQGPGNTIYF.

This clone was seen only once. The chain uses TRBV15 and TRBJ2-6; TRBD1 matches at 9 bases. Losses at the gene ends were 3 bases for V and 2 bases for J; bases not matched to a gene: 5. The CDR3 loop spans 17 amino acids. The germline V gene encodes CDR1 LNHNV and CDR2 YYDKDF (reference sequence). CDR3 nucleotides: TGTGCCACCAGCAGGGAAACAGGGGGCACTGGGGCCAACGTCCTGACTTTC. Amino acid sequence: CATSRETGGTGANVLTF. Full variable domain (outside the CDR3, taken from reference TRBV15 and TRBJ2-6): DAMVIQNPRYQVTQFGKPVTLSCSQTLNHNVMYWYQQKSSQAPKLLFHYYDKDFNNEADTPDNFQSRRPNTSFCFLDIRSPGLGDTAMYLCATSRETGGTGANVLTFGAGSRLTVL.

The V and J genes are TRBV5-1 and TRBJ2-1, with 11 bases identical to TRBD2. V lost 4 bases and J lost 7; bases outside the gene matches: 16. The CDR3 totals 18 residues. CDR1 and CDR2 (germline): SGHRS, YFSETQ. In nucleotides, the CDR3 is TGCGCCAGCAGCCAAAAAATACCCGGACTAGCGGGCTTGAATGAGCAGTTCTTC. As protein: CASSQKIPGLAGLNEQFF.